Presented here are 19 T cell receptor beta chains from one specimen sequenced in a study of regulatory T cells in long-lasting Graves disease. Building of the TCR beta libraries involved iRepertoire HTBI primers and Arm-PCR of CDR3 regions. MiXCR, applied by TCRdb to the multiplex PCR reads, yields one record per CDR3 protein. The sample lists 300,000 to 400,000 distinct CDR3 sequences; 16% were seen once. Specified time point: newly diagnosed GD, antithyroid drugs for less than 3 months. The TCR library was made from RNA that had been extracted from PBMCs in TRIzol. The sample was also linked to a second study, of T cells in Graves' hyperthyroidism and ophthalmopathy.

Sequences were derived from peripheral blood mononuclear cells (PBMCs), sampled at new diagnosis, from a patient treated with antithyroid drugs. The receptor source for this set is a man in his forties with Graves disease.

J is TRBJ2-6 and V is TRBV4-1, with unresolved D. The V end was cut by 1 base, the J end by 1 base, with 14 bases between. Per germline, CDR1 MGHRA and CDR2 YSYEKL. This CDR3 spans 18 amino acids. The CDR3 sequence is CASSQVVWTVSGANVLTF. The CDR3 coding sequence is TGCGCCAGCAGCCAAGTCGTTTGGACGGTGTCTGGGGCCAACGTCCTGACTTTC.

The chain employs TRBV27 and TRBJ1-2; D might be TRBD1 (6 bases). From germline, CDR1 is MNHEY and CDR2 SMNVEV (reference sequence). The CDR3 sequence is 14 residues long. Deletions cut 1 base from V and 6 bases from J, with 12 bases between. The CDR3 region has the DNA TGTGCCAGCAGTTTATGGGGGGCAGACCATGGCTACACCTTC. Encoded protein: CASSLWGADHGYTF.

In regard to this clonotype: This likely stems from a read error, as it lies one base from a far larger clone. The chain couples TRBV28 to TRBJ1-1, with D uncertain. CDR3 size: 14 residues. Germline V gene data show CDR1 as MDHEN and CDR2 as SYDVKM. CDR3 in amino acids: CASSLWPENTDAFF. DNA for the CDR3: TGTGCCAGCAGTTTATGGCCGGAGAACACTGATGCTTTCTTT. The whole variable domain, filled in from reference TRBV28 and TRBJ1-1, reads DVKVTQSSRYLVKRTGEKVFLECVQDMDHENMFWYRQDPGLGLRLIYFSYDVKMKEKGDIPEGYSVSREKKERFSLILESASTNQTSMYLCASSLWPENTDAFFGQGTRLTVV.

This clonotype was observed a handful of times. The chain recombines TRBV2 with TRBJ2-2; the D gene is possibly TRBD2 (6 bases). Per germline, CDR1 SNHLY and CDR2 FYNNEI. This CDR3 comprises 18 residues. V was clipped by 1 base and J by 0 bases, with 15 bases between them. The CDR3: CASSEVGLWGANTGELFF. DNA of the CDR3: TGTGCCAGCAGTGAAGTGGGCCTCTGGGGGGCGAACACCGGGGAGCTGTTTTTT.

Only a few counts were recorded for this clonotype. The CDR3 loop is CASSPLGRDVNIQYF. DNA for the CDR3: TGTGCCAGTAGTCCTCTCGGCAGGGATGTAAACATTCAGTACTTC. The chain joins TRBV19 to TRBJ2-4; a weak D match, TRBD1 (5 bases). This CDR3 is 15 amino acids long. Germline V gene sequence: CDR1 LNHDA, CDR2 SQIVND (reference sequence). V was cut by 5 bases and J by 6 bases, with 17 bases left in between.

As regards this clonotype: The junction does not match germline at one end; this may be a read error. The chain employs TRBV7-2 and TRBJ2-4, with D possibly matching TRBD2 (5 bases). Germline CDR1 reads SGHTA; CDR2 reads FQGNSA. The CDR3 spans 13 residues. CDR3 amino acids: CASSLLAKNIRYF. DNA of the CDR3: TGTGCCAGCAGCTTACTAGCCAAAAACATTCGGTACTTC.

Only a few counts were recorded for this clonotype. Written as DNA, the CDR3 is TGTGCCAGCAGTTTATTAGGGGTATCCTACACCGGGGAGCTGTTTTTT. It specifies CASSLLGVSYTGELFF. The chain links TRBV27 to TRBJ2-2; TRBD1 might be the D (5 bases). There are 16 residues in the CDR3. Deletions cut 1 base from V and 3 bases from J, with 12 bases between. Germline loops: CDR1 MNHEY, CDR2 SMNVEV (reference sequence).

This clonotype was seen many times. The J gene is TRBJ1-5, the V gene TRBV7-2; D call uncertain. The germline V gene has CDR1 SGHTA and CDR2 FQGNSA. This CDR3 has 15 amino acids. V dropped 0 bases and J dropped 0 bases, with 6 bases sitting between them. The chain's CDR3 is CASSLAVSSNQPQHF. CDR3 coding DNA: TGTGCCAGCAGCTTAGCCGTCAGTAGCAATCAGCCCCAGCATTTT.

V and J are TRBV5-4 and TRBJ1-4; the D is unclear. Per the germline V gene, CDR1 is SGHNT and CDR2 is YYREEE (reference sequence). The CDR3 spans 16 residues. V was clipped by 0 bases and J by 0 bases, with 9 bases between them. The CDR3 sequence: CASSLDSDATNEKLFF. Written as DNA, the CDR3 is TGTGCCAGCAGCTTGGACAGCGATGCAACTAATGAAAAACTGTTTTTT.

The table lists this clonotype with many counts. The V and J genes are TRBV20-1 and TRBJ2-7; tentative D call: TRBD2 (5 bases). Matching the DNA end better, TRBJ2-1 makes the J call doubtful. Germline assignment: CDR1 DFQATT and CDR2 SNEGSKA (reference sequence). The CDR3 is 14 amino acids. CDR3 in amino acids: CSARVWLRDNEQFF. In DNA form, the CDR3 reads TGCAGTGCTAGAGTTTGGTTGCGGGACAATGAGCAGTTCTTC.

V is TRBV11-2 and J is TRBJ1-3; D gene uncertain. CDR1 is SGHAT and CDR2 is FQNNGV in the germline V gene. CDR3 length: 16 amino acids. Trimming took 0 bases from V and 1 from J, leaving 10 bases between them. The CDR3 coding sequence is TGTGCCAGCAGCTTAGATCCGTTGGGTTCTGGAAACACCATATATTTT. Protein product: CASSLDPLGSGNTIYF.

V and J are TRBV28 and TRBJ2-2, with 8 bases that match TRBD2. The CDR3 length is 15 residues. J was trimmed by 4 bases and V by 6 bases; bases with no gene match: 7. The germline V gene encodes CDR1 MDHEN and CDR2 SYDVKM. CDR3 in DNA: TGTGCCAGCAGAACGGGGGGGCGCAGCACCGGGGAGCTGTTTTTT. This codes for CASRTGGRSTGELFF.

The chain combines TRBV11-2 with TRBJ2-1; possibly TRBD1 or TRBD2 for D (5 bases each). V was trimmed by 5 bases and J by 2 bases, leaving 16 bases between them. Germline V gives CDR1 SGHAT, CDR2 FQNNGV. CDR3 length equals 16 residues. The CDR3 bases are TGTGCCAGCAGCCCTCCGTCGGGGCAAGCCTACAATGAGCAGTTCTTC. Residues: CASSPPSGQAYNEQFF.

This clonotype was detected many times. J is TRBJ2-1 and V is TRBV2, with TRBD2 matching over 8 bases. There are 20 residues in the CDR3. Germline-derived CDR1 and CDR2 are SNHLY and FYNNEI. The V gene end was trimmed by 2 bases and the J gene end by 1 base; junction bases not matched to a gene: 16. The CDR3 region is CASSEFSGGARLRSYNEQFF. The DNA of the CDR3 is TGTGCCAGCAGTGAATTTTCCGGGGGGGCGCGACTCAGATCCTACAATGAGCAGTTCTTC.

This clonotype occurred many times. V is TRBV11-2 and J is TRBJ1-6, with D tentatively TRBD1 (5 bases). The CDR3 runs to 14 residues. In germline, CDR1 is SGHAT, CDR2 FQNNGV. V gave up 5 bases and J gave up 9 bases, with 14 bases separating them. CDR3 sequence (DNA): TGTGCCAGCAGCCTTGGGGCCTGGGGTTCACCCCTCCACTTT. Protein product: CASSLGAWGSPLHF.

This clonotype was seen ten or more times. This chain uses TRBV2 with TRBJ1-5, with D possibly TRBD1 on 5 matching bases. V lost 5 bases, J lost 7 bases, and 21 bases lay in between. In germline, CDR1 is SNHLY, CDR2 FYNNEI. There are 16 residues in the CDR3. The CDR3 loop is CASSLPAIGGGQPQHF. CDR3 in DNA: TGTGCCAGCAGTCTCCCGGCGATCGGGGGAGGCCAGCCCCAGCATTTT.

CDR3 sequence: CASSEGSHTGELFF. The CDR3, as DNA: TGTGCCAGCAGCGAGGGGAGCCACACCGGGGAGCTGTTTTTT. J is TRBJ2-2 and V is TRBV9; tentatively, D is TRBD1 or TRBD2 (5 bases each). This CDR3 spans 14 amino acids. With 3 bases removed from V and 3 bases from J, the gap between germline ends came to 9 bases. Per germline, CDR1 SGDLS and CDR2 YYNGEE.

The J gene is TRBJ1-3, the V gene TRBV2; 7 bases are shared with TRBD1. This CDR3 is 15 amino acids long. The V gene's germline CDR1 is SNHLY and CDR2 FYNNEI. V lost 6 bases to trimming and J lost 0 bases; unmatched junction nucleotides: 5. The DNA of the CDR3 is TGTGCCAGCAGAGAGCCAGGGGGCTCTGGAAACACCATATATTTT. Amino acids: CASREPGGSGNTIYF.

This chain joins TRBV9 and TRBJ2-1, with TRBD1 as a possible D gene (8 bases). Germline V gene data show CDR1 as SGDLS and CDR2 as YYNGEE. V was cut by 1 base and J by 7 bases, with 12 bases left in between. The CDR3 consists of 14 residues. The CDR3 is CASSVTGGGNEQFF. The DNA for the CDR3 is TGTGCCAGCAGCGTAACAGGGGGAGGGAATGAGCAGTTCTTC.